This TCR beta chain originates from a study of blood T cells in healthy people across ages. Sample-barcoded 5' priming and a J-beta primer mix drove a second PCR of about 7 to 11 cycles. TCRdb fed the 5' RACE reads into MiXCR, producing one record per CDR3 protein. The sample has about 600,000 distinct CDR3 sequences, around 50% seen once; the top ten hold 20% to 25%. Findings and limits, study-wide: Naive T cell percentage showed a strong correlation with the diversity of TCR beta.

From germline, CDR1 is SGHDT and CDR2 YYEEEE. V lost 0 bases and J lost 2, with 9 bases in between. The CDR3 spans 14 residues. In this sample, this clonotype turned up a few times. What it recognizes is unknown. The J gene is TRBJ2-7, the V gene TRBV5-6; a possible D gene is TRBD1 (5 bases). This receptor was identified in a man at least 80 years old in good health. Sequencing was carried out using blood. In nucleotides, the CDR3 is TGTGCCAGCAGCTTGGGACAGTCGACCTACGAGCAGTACTTC. It is translated as CASSLGQSTYEQYF.